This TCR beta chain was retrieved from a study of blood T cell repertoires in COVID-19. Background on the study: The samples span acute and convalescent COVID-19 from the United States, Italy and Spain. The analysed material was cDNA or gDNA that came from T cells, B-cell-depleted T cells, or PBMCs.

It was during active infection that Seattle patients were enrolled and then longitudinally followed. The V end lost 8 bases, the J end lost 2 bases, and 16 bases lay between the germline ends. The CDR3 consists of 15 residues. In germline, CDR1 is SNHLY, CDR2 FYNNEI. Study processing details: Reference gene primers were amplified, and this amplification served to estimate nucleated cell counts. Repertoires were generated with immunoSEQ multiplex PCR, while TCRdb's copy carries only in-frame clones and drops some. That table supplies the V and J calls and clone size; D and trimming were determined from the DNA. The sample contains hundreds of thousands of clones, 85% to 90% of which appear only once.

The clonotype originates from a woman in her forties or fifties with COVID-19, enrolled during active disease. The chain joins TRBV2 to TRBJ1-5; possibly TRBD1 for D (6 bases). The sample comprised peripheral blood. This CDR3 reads CASQIGGAGNQPQHF. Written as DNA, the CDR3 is TGTGCCAGCCAGATAGGGGGGGCTGGCAATCAGCCCCAGCATTTT.